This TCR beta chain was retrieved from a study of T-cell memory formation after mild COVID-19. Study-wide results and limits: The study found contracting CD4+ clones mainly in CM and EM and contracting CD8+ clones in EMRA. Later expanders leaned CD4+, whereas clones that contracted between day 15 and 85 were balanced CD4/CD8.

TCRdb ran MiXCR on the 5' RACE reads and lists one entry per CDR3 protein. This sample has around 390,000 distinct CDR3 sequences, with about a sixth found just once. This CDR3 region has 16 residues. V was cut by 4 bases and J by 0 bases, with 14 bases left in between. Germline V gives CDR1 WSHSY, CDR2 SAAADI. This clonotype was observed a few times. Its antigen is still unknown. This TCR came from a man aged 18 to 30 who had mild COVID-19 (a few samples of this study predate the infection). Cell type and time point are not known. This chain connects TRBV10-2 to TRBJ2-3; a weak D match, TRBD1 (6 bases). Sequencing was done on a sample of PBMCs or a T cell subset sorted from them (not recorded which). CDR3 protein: CASSVLGDTSTDTQYF. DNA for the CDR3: TGCGCCAGCAGTGTGTTAGGGGACACCAGCACAGATACGCAGTATTTT.